This TCR beta chain was sequenced during a study of cytomegalovirus exposure and HLA in healthy donors. Findings and caveats of the study: Through in vitro validation, a few CMV-associated chains were shown to be specific for CMV antigens.

The germline V gene encodes CDR1 LNHNV and CDR2 YYDKDF (reference sequence). The trim removed 0 bases at V and 1 base at J, leaving 2 bases unmatched. The CDR3 extends over 15 amino acids. Note on this clone: The antigen remains undetermined.

With 60 Vbeta and 13 Jbeta primers, the PCR was carried out. The protocol was immunoSEQ multiplex PCR, while the TCRdb copy is restricted to in-frame clones and leaves out a portion. The sample comprises 150,000 or so clones, 75% of which are singletons, and more than 2.5% rests with the top ten. Sequenced sample: PBMCs. This chain links TRBV15 with TRBJ2-7; 8 nucleotides agree with TRBD2. The TCR originated in a female donor in good health and CMV-seronegative. The CDR3 DNA reads as TGTGCCACCAGCAGAGATACTAGCGGATCCTACGAGCAGTACTTC. Translating gives CATSRDTSGSYEQYF.